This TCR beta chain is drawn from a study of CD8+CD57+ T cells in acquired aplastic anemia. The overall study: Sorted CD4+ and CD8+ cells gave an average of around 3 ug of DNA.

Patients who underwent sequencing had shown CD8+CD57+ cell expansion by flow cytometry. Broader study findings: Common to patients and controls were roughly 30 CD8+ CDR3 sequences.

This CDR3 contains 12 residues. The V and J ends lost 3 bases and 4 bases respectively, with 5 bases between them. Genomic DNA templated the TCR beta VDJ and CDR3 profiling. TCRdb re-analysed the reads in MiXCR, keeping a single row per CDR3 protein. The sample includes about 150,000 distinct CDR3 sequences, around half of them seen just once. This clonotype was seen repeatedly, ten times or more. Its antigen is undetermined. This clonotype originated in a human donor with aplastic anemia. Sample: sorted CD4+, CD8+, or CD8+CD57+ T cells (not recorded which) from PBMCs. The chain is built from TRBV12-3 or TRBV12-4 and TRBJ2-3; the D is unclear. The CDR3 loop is CASSFDSDTQYF. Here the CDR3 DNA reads TGTGCCAGCAGTTTTGATTCAGATACGCAGTATTTT.